These T cell receptor beta chains were read from a single sample in a study of beta chain features in type 1 diabetes. Using immunoSEQ multiplex PCR, the repertoire was profiled, and TCRdb retains in-frame clones only, with some absent. This sample yields approximately 280,000 clones, of which 15% are seen a single time; around 0.015% belongs to the top ten. The sequencing input was naive CD4+ T cells from blood. The receptors come from a man younger than 35 with type 1 diabetes. Each CDR3 is given with its conserved first and last residue. The D gene is left open where the match is weak. Clone size is given for some rows only: seen once, a few or many times, or a class if the clone is expanded.

V: TRBV28; size: few; length: 15; J: TRBJ1-4; D: TRBD1; CDR3: CASSSLRGHNEKLFF; DNA: TGTGCCAGCAGTTCCCTCAGGGGGCATAATGAAAAACTGTTTTTT
V: TRBV18; size: few; length: 14; J: TRBJ2-7; D: -; CDR3: CASSPPSETYEQYF; DNA: TGTGCCAGCTCACCACCTTCCGAGACCTACGAGCAGTACTTC
V: TRBV29-1; size: few; length: 15; J: TRBJ2-7; D: TRBD2; CDR3: CSVARGLAGAYEQYF; DNA: TGCAGCGTTGCCCGGGGACTAGCGGGAGCCTACGAGCAGTACTTC
V: TRBV27; size: -; length: 17; J: TRBJ2-1; D: -; CDR3: CASSIKGTSKAYNEQFF; DNA: TGTGCCAGCAGCATAAAAGGGACTTCGAAAGCCTACAATGAGCAGTTCTTC
V: TRBV5-1; size: -; length: 16; J: TRBJ2-2; D: -; CDR3: CASSYPGTRDTGELFF; DNA: TGCGCCAGCAGTTATCCAGGTACTAGGGACACCGGGGAGCTGTTTTTT
V: TRBV18; size: few; length: 16; J: TRBJ1-4; D: -; CDR3: CASSPRQLATNEKLFF; DNA: TGTGCCAGCTCACCACGACAGCTCGCAACTAATGAAAAACTGTTTTTT
V: TRBV20-1; size: few; length: 11; J: TRBJ1-2; D: -; CDR3: CSAKRGIGYTF; DNA: TGCAGTGCTAAACGCGGGATTGGCTACACCTTC
V: TRBV5-4; size: few; length: 16; J: TRBJ2-3; D: -; CDR3: CASSLGAVSSTDTQYF; DNA: TGTGCCAGCAGCTTGGGGGCAGTATCTAGCACAGATACGCAGTATTTT
V: TRBV6-1; size: -; length: 13; J: TRBJ2-7; D: TRBD2; CDR3: CASRDGTSPEQYF; DNA: TGTGCCAGCAGGGACGGGACTAGCCCCGAGCAGTACTTC
V: TRBV5-4; size: few; length: 15; J: TRBJ2-5; D: TRBD2; CDR3: CASSSGTSGQETQYF; DNA: TGTGCCAGCAGCTCGGGGACTAGCGGACAAGAGACCCAGTACTTC
V: TRBV7-9; size: few; length: 11; J: TRBJ1-2; D: -; CDR3: CASSLRVGYTF; DNA: TGTGCCAGCAGCCTCCGCGTAGGCTACACCTTC
V: TRBV28; size: -; length: 13; J: TRBJ1-4; D: TRBD1; CDR3: CASGPGQFEKLFF; DNA: TGTGCCAGCGGGCCGGGACAGTTCGAAAAACTGTTTTTT
V: TRBV27; size: -; length: 14; J: TRBJ2-7; D: -; CDR3: CASSPRSAGATQYF; DNA: TGTGCCAGCAGCCCACGATCTGCGGGGGCGACTCAGTACTTC
V: TRBV4-3; size: -; length: 15; J: TRBJ2-7; D: TRBD1; CDR3: CASSQGGRGPYEQYF; DNA: TGCGCCAGCAGCCAAGGAGGCAGGGGGCCCTACGAGCAGTACTTC
V: TRBV7-2; size: few; length: 15; J: TRBJ2-3; D: -; CDR3: CASSLRGWGTDTQYF; DNA: TGTGCCAGCAGCCTTAGGGGGTGGGGCACAGATACGCAGTATTTT
V: TRBV5-4; size: few; length: 16; J: TRBJ2-3; D: -; CDR3: CASSLAETRNTDTQYF; DNA: TGTGCCAGCAGCTTGGCCGAGACAAGGAATACAGATACGCAGTATTTT
V: TRBV10-3; size: few; length: 16; J: TRBJ2-1; D: TRBD1; CDR3: CAITRRPGQGHNEQFF; DNA: TGTGCCATCACCCGCCGACCGGGACAGGGACACAATGAGCAGTTCTTC